This T cell receptor (beta chain) originates from a study of blood T cell repertoires in COVID-19. Across the whole study: Both acute and convalescent COVID-19 samples were obtained from the United States, Italy and Spain.

This CDR3 comprises 14 residues. Trimming removed 6 bases from V and 5 bases from J, with 14 bases in between. Per the germline V gene, CDR1 is MNHEY and CDR2 is SMNVEV (reference sequence). As originally analysed: Using reference gene primer amplification, nucleated cell counts were estimated. The method was immunoSEQ multiplex PCR; TCRdb's version includes in-frame clones alone and lacks a portion of them. Clone size and the V and J calls come from that table; the DNA yielded D and trimming. The table records roughly 230,000 clones, approximately 83% of them present only once. The TCR sequence derives from a woman aged 60-75 years who had recovered from COVID-19. Sequenced: PBMCs or T cells enriched from blood (not recorded which). The J gene is TRBJ1-5, the V gene TRBV27, with D possibly matching TRBD1 (6 bases). CDR3 coding DNA: TGTGCCAGCAGCCGGGGGGGCAGTTATCAGCCCCAGCATTTT. Encoded protein: CASSRGGSYQPQHF.